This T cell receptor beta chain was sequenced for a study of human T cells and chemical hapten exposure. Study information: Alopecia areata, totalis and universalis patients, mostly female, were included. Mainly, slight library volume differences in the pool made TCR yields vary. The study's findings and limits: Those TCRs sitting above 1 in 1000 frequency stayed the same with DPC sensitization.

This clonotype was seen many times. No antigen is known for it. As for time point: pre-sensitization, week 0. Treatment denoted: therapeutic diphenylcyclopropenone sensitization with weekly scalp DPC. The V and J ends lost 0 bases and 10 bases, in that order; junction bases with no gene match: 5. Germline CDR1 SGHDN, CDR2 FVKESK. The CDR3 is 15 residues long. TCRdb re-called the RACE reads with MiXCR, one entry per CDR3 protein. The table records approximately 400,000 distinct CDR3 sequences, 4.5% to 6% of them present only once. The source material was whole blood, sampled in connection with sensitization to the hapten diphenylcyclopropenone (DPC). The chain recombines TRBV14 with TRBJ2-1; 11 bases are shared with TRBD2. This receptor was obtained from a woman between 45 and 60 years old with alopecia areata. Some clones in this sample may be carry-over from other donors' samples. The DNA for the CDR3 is TGTGCCAGCAGCCAAGAACTAGCGGGAGTACAGGAGCAGTTCTTC. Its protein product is CASSQELAGVQEQFF.